Detailed here is one T cell receptor beta chain. This entry is derived from a study of T cell repertoires in ileal Crohn's disease. Some clones are missing from TCRdb's copy, which holds only in-frame ones; the method was immunoSEQ multiplex PCR. The data show around 2,000 clones, approximately 90% seen once. Trimming stripped 1 base from V and 3 bases from J, with 4 bases between. In germline, CDR1 is SGDLS, CDR2 YYNGEE. The CDR3 is made up of 13 amino acids. Indicated time point: neoterminal ileum biopsy at postoperative endoscopy, about 6 months after surgery. The chain employs TRBV9 and TRBJ2-2, with D unresolved. This sequence was found in an adult with Crohn's disease. Sequencing was carried out using ileal tissue. This CDR3 is CASSVWDTGELFF. In DNA form, the CDR3 reads TGTGCCAGCAGCGTATGGGACACCGGGGAGCTGTTTTTT. The whole variable domain, remainder taken from reference TRBV9 and TRBJ2-2, is DSGVTQTPKHLITATGQRVTLRCSPRSGDLSVYWYQQSLDQGLQFLIQYYNGEERAKGNILERFSAQQFPDLHSELNLSSLELGDSALYFCASSVWDTGELFFGEGSRLTVL.